The 14 T cell receptor beta chains in this list originate from one sample, sequenced in a study of beta chain features in type 1 diabetes. Reverse transcribing all isolated RNA meant expressed TCRB transcripts were sequenced. Measured with immunoSEQ multiplex PCR; TCRdb has only the in-frame clones, and not every one. Of 200,000 to 250,000 clones in the sample, 11% were seen once. Sequenced: central memory CD4+ T cells from blood. These receptor sequences come from a man aged 18 to 30 in good health.

The CDR3 region is CAISGVLGNSYNEQFF. CDR3 DNA: TGTGCCATCAGTGGGGTCCTGGGTAACTCCTACAATGAGCAGTTCTTC. The J gene is TRBJ2-1, the V gene TRBV10-3; D gene ambiguous. V dropped 4 bases and J dropped 0 bases, with 13 bases sitting between them. This CDR3 region has 16 residues. Germline CDR1 reads ENHRY; CDR2 reads SYGVKD.

The CDR3 sequence: CASWPSGDFSSYNEQFF. The CDR3, as DNA: TGTGCCAGCTGGCCTAGCGGAGATTTCAGCTCCTACAATGAGCAGTTCTTC. The chain employs TRBV19 and TRBJ2-1; 7 bases map to TRBD2. In germline, CDR1 is LNHDA, CDR2 SQIVND (reference sequence). The CDR3 has 17 amino acids. The ends lost 9 bases at V and 0 bases at J; junction bases unmatched: 14.

The chain combines TRBV7-2 with TRBJ2-7; 8 bases are a match to TRBD2. The J segment lost 0 bases and the V segment lost 2 bases, leaving 6 bases of the junction unmatched. Germline V gene data show CDR1 as SGHTA and CDR2 as FQGNSA. This CDR3 has 16 residues. CDR3 sequence: CASSLYSSGLSYEQYF. The CDR3 DNA reads as TGTGCCAGCAGCTTATACTCTAGCGGGCTCTCCTACGAGCAGTACTTC.

This clone was counted many times. The rearrangement uses TRBV29-1 and TRBJ1-1; perhaps TRBD1 as D (5 bases). The CDR3 is made up of 12 amino acids. Between the trimmed V and J ends, which lost 6 bases and 3 bases, there was a span of 11 bases. The V gene's germline CDR1 is SQVTM and CDR2 ANQGSEA. CDR3 nucleotides: TGCAGCGTGCAGACAGATTACACTGAAGCTTTCTTT. It specifies CSVQTDYTEAFF.

This clone was counted only a few times. This chain links TRBV9 with TRBJ2-3; D perhaps matches TRBD2 (5 bases). CDR1 and CDR2 from the germline V gene are SGDLS and YYNGEE. V was shortened by 4 bases and J by 1 base, with 13 bases between the two germline ends. The CDR3 is made up of 15 amino acids. The CDR3 is CASSSKLEGTDTQYF. The CDR3 bases are TGTGCCAGCAGCTCCAAACTAGAGGGCACAGATACGCAGTATTTT.

This clone was seen at least ten times. The J gene is TRBJ2-7, the V gene TRBV25-1; 8 bases map to TRBD2. The trim removed 6 bases at V and 2 bases at J, leaving 3 bases unmatched. Germline V lookup: CDR1 MGHDK, CDR2 SYGVNS. CDR3 length: 13 residues. CDR3 region: CASSPGGAYEQYF. The CDR3 DNA follows: TGTGCCAGCAGCCCCGGGGGGGCCTACGAGCAGTACTTC.

A few counts support this clone. J is TRBJ2-7 and V is TRBV4-3; D might be TRBD2 (6 bases). The CDR3 contains 16 residues. Trimming removed 4 bases at V and 4 bases at J, with 20 bases between. From germline, CDR1 is LGHNA and CDR2 YSLEER. In nucleotides, the CDR3 is TGCGCCAGCAGCCGCCTCCGGGACTCTACTTTTTACGAGCAGTACTTC. Translating it yields CASSRLRDSTFYEQYF.

This clone was observed a few times. As DNA, the CDR3 is TGTGCCAGCAGCTCCCGAGCAAAAGGTGGAAACACCATATATTTT. It yields the protein CASSSRAKGGNTIYF. V and J are TRBV14 and TRBJ1-3; D unclear. V dropped 5 bases and J dropped 3 bases, with 14 bases sitting between them. CDR3 length: 15 residues. Germline CDR1 reads SGHDN; CDR2 reads FVKESK.

In this sample, this clone turned up a few times. The rearrangement joins TRBV25-1 to TRBJ2-5; D tentatively fits TRBD1 or TRBD2 (6 bases each). Germline V gives CDR1 MGHDK, CDR2 SYGVNS. This CDR3 is 14 amino acids long. V was shortened by 5 bases and J by 5 bases, with 15 bases between the two germline ends. The chain's CDR3 is CASSFPGADETQYF. The CDR3 DNA reads TGTGCCAGCAGTTTCCCGGGGGCCGACGAGACCCAGTACTTC.

This clone turned up a few times. This sequence joins TRBV29-1 and TRBJ2-7; D remains unclear. Germline V gene sequence: CDR1 SQVTM, CDR2 ANQGSEA. Trimming left V 1 base short and J 5 bases short, with 9 bases between. The CDR3 is 12 residues long. CDR3 protein: CSVEGEGHEQYF. The CDR3 coding sequence is TGCAGCGTTGAAGGAGAAGGCCACGAGCAGTACTTC.

This clone was recorded many times. The same CDR3 arises from other DNA sequences in this sample as well. The chain carries TRBV7-8 and TRBJ2-7; D remains unclear. Germline CDR1 is SGHVS and CDR2 is FQNEAQ. Trimming removed 1 base from V and 2 bases from J, with 12 bases in between. The CDR3 is 15 amino acids. The CDR3 nucleotides are TGTGCCAGCAGCTTAGGCGGTCATGGGGCCTACGAGCAGTACTTC. It codes for CASSLGGHGAYEQYF. The full variable domain, its missing parts supplied by reference TRBV7-8 and TRBJ2-7, is GAGVSQSPRYKVAKRGQDVALRCDPISGHVSLFWYQQALGQGPEFLTYFQNEAQLDKSGLPSDRFFAERPEGSVSTLKIQRTQQEDSAVYLCASSLGGHGAYEQYFGPGTRLTVT.

This chain links TRBV15 with TRBJ2-5; D ambiguous. Germline V gene lookup returns CDR1 LNHNV and CDR2 YYDKDF (reference sequence). Trimming cost V 0 bases and J 5 bases, with 10 bases left between them. The CDR3 extends over 14 amino acids. CDR3 nucleotide sequence: TGTGCCACCAGCAGAGATCTGGCTGCGGAGACCCAGTACTTC. It specifies CATSRDLAAETQYF.

This clone was counted only a few times. The V and J genes are TRBV4-1 and TRBJ1-2; the match to TRBD1 covers 8 bases. Trimming removed 1 base from V and 8 bases from J; junction bases left unmatched: 9. There are 15 residues in the CDR3. Germline V gene sequence: CDR1 MGHRA, CDR2 YSYEKL. The CDR3 region is CASSQVIPTGDGYTF. The CDR3 DNA is TGCGCCAGCAGCCAAGTGATCCCGACAGGGGACGGCTACACCTTC.

This clone has a handful of counts. The chain recombines TRBV4-1 with TRBJ1-2, with TRBD1 as a possible D gene (6 bases). Trimming removed 3 bases from V and 8 bases from J, with 19 bases in between. CDR1 and CDR2 (germline): MGHRA, YSYEKL. The CDR3 consists of 15 residues. CDR3 bases: TGCGCCAGCAGCCAGGCAGGACAGCCGACGCAGGGCTACACCTTC. Translated: CASSQAGQPTQGYTF.